The 31 T cell receptor beta chains below come from one sample, sequenced in a study of a mutant IDH1 vaccine in newly diagnosed glioma. The antigens of these receptors remain unknown. The time point: week 35, safety follow-up. The study gave 300 ug of mutant IDH1 20-mer peptide per vaccine dose, with topical imiquimod. TCRdb's copy holds only in-frame clones and misses some; the assay was immunoSEQ multiplex PCR. The data show tens of thousands of clones, less than 80% seen once. The material sequenced was PBMCs, taken from a glioma patient whose treatment included an IDH1 peptide vaccine. The receptors stem from a man aged 40-49 years with glioma.

The chain employs TRBV5-1 and TRBJ2-1; D possibly corresponds to TRBD2 (6 bases). The CDR3 is made up of 15 amino acids. Germline V gene sequence: CDR1 SGHRS, CDR2 YFSETQ. The V gene lost 0 bases and the J gene lost 3 bases, with 10 bases spanning the gap. Written as DNA, the CDR3 is TGCGCCAGCAGCTTGGTTGGGCGGGGCTACAATGAGCAGTTCTTC. The encoded protein is CASSLVGRGYNEQFF.

The genes are TRBV19 and TRBJ2-3, with a tentative D call TRBD1 (6 bases). The CDR3 runs 13 residues. The V end lost 9 bases, the J end lost 0 bases, and 10 bases lay between the germline ends. The germline CDR1 and CDR2 sequences are LNHDA and SQIVND (reference sequence). The CDR3 sequence: CASAGASTDTQYF. In nucleotides, the CDR3 is TGTGCCAGCGCAGGGGCTAGCACAGATACGCAGTATTTT.

The chain couples TRBV19 to TRBJ1-2; weak D call: TRBD1 (6 bases). This CDR3 has 17 amino acids. V was trimmed by 3 bases and J by 4 bases, leaving 21 bases between them. CDR1 LNHDA and CDR2 SQIVND come from the germline V gene (reference sequence). The CDR3 is CASSIAPDSVPGYGYTF. The CDR3 coding sequence is TGTGCCAGTAGTATTGCCCCGGACAGCGTTCCCGGCTATGGCTACACCTTC.

The chain is built from TRBV25-1 and TRBJ1-2, with D possibly TRBD1 on 5 matching bases. The CDR3 is made up of 13 amino acids. Germline CDR1 is MGHDK and CDR2 is SYGVNS. Trimming left V 8 bases short and J 9 bases short, with 19 bases between. The CDR3 loop is CASRGAPLLSYTF. Written as DNA, the CDR3 is TGTGCCAGCCGTGGGGCACCCCTATTGAGCTACACCTTC.

The V gene is TRBV11-3, the J gene TRBJ2-1, with 13 bases lining up with TRBD2. This CDR3 is 17 amino acids long. Per germline, CDR1 SGHNT and CDR2 YENEEA. With 5 bases clipped from V and 8 bases from J, the junction kept 12 bases outside the gene matches. DNA of the CDR3: TGTGCCAGCAGCACCCGTACTAGCGGGAGGGCCCGGGATGAGCAGTTCTTC. Translation gives CASSTRTSGRARDEQFF.

The J gene is TRBJ1-2, the V gene TRBV5-6; TRBD1 is a possible D gene (5 bases). Trimming stripped 0 bases from V and 5 bases from J, with 11 bases between. The CDR3 contains 14 residues. Germline CDR1 and CDR2: SGHDT and YYEEEE. The CDR3 loop reads CASSLVQEGYGYTF. In DNA form, the CDR3 reads TGTGCCAGCAGCTTGGTACAGGAGGGGTATGGCTACACCTTC.

The gene calls are TRBV29-1 and TRBJ2-1, with TRBD1 as a possible D gene (6 bases). Trimming removed 7 bases from V and 9 bases from J, with 22 bases in between. The CDR3 has 14 amino acids. Per the germline V gene, CDR1 is SQVTM and CDR2 is ANQGSEA. CDR3 loop: CSARPRGSGGEQFF. In nucleotides, the CDR3 is TGCAGCGCCCGACCCAGGGGATCCGGAGGTGAGCAGTTCTTC.

This chain joins TRBV12-5 and TRBJ1-5; tentatively, D is TRBD1 (5 bases). V was cut by 1 base and J by 0 bases, with 16 bases left in between. Germline lookup yields CDR1 LGHNT and CDR2 FRNRAP. CDR3 size: 18 residues. In DNA, the CDR3 is TGTGCTAGTGGTTTGGGGGGCGCCGGACCCTATAGCAATCAGCCCCAGCATTTT. Encoded protein: CASGLGGAGPYSNQPQHF.

This clone was picked up one time. The rearrangement joins TRBV6-4 to TRBJ2-1; 11 nucleotides line up with TRBD2. The CDR3 extends over 16 amino acids. The J segment lost 3 bases and the V segment lost 0 bases, leaving 1 base of the junction unmatched. Per germline, CDR1 MRHNA and CDR2 SNTAGT. CDR3 loop: CASSDSTSGDYNEQFF. Here the CDR3 DNA reads TGTGCCAGCAGTGACTCGACTAGCGGGGACTACAATGAGCAGTTCTTC.

The chain carries TRBV4-3 and TRBJ2-3; 13 positions match TRBD2. This CDR3 is built from 18 residues. Germline loops: CDR1 LGHNA, CDR2 YSLEER. The junction had 8 bases not matched to a gene; V was cut back by 1 base and J by 4 bases. The CDR3 region is CASSQAPGGLAGSDTQYF. CDR3 DNA: TGCGCCAGCAGCCAAGCGCCGGGGGGACTAGCGGGATCAGATACGCAGTATTTT.

This chain connects TRBV7-2 to TRBJ1-2; D gene ambiguous. Per germline, CDR1 SGHTA and CDR2 FQGNSA. V lost 5 bases and J 5 bases, leaving 21 bases between the germline ends. The CDR3 is made up of 16 amino acids. The CDR3 nucleotides are TGTGCCAGCAGCCCCCAAGGAGTCTTTTATTCTTATGGCTACACCTTC. Translation gives CASSPQGVFYSYGYTF.

This chain connects TRBV5-8 to TRBJ2-1, with D perhaps given as TRBD1 or TRBD2 (6 bases each). Germline loops: CDR1 SGHTS, CDR2 YDEGEE. This CDR3 contains 14 residues. Trimming cost V 4 bases and J 7 bases, with 15 bases left between them. The CDR3 loop reads CASSLGGTLNEQFF. The CDR3, as DNA: TGTGCCAGCAGCCTTGGGGGGACACTAAATGAGCAGTTCTTC.

V usage is TRBV6-1 and J usage is TRBJ1-6, with D unresolved. The CDR3 extends over 17 amino acids. V dropped 2 bases and J dropped 4 bases, with 15 bases sitting between them. Germline CDR1 and CDR2: MNHNS and SASEGT. This chain's CDR3 is CASSERPGYPYNSPLHF. The CDR3 bases are TGTGCCAGCAGTGAAAGGCCGGGCTACCCTTATAATTCACCCCTCCACTTT.

Points on this clone: At one end, the junction sequence differs from germline, possibly due to a read error. V gene TRBV5-1 combines with J gene TRBJ2-1, with 7 nucleotides matching TRBD2. Germline CDR1 is SGHRS and CDR2 is YFSETQ. The CDR3 is 12 amino acids. CDR3 in amino acids: CVSTGEGNEQFF. In DNA, the CDR3 is TGCGTCAGCACGGGGGAGGGCAATGAGCAGTTCTTC.

The chain recombines TRBV6-1 with TRBJ1-2; possibly TRBD1 for D (5 bases). Germline loops: CDR1 MNHNS, CDR2 SASEGT. This CDR3 comprises 13 residues. The ends were cut back, 11 bases at V and 0 bases at J, with 13 bases in the middle. This CDR3 reads CAGTTETNYGYTF. The CDR3 nucleotides read TGTGCCGGGACGACGGAAACTAACTATGGCTACACCTTC.

In this sample, this clone turned up a few times. Other DNA sequences of this sample code for an identical CDR3. This sequence joins TRBV6-5 and TRBJ1-1; possible D gene TRBD1, 5 bases. CDR3 length: 12 amino acids. Germline V CDR1 and CDR2: MNHEY, SVGAGI. Trimming stripped 2 bases from V and 5 bases from J, with 6 bases between. CDR3 protein: CASSYGGTEAFF. The CDR3 nucleotides read TGTGCCAGCAGTTACGGGGGAACTGAAGCTTTCTTT.

J is TRBJ2-1 and V is TRBV11-2; TRBD1 matches 8 bases. The J segment lost 2 bases and the V segment lost 4 bases, leaving 4 bases of the junction unmatched. CDR1 and CDR2 (germline): SGHAT, FQNNGV. This CDR3 has 15 residues. CDR3 bases: TGTGCCAGCAGCTCCGACAGGGGCACCTACAATGAGCAGTTCTTC. Amino acid sequence: CASSSDRGTYNEQFF. Complete variable domain (other parts from reference TRBV11-2 and TRBJ2-1): EAGVAQSPRYKIIEKRQSVAFWCNPISGHATLYWYQQILGQGPKLLIQFQNNGVVDDSQLPKDRFSAERLKGVDSTLKIQPAKLEDSAVYLCASSSDRGTYNEQFFGPGTRLTVL.

The chain joins TRBV7-9 to TRBJ2-1; 14 nucleotides agree with TRBD2. Per the germline V gene, CDR1 is SEHNR and CDR2 is FQNEAQ (reference sequence). After removal of 5 bases from V and 7 bases from J, the junction contained 10 bases not matched to a gene. This CDR3 spans 17 amino acids. CDR3 coding DNA: TGTGCCAGCAGCCAAAAGCCGGGACTAGCGGGGGTAAATGAGCAGTTCTTC. Translated: CASSQKPGLAGVNEQFF. The full variable domain, its missing parts supplied by reference TRBV7-9 and TRBJ2-1, is DTGVSQNPRHKITKRGQNVTFRCDPISEHNRLYWYRQTLGQGPEFLTYFQNEAQLEKSRLLSDRFSAERPKGSFSTLEIQRTEQGDSAMYLCASSQKPGLAGVNEQFFGPGTRLTVL.

The rearrangement uses TRBV19 and TRBJ1-1, with D possibly TRBD1 on 6 matching bases. The CDR3 covers 14 residues. The V end was cut by 5 bases, the J end by 6 bases, with 16 bases between. Germline CDR1 and CDR2: LNHDA and SQIVND (reference sequence). Here the CDR3 DNA reads TGTGCCAGTAGTCCCGGGACACAAGGCTCTGAAGCTTTCTTT. This sequence encodes CASSPGTQGSEAFF.

The rearrangement links TRBV6-5 to TRBJ1-2, with D uncertain. V lost 5 bases and J 9 bases, leaving 13 bases between the germline ends. Germline V gives CDR1 MNHEY, CDR2 SVGAGI. The CDR3 consists of 12 residues. CDR3 sequence reads: CASSGGSHSYTF. CDR3 nucleotides: TGTGCCAGCAGTGGTGGGTCACATAGCTACACCTTC.

The J gene is TRBJ2-3, the V gene TRBV5-1, with TRBD2 identical over 12 bases. Germline loops: CDR1 SGHRS, CDR2 YFSETQ. J lost 2 bases, V lost 4 bases, and 5 bases had no gene match. The length of the CDR3 is 16 residues. CDR3 nucleotides: TGCGCCAGCAGCGGCAGGACTAGCGGGAACACAGATACGCAGTATTTT. Encoded protein: CASSGRTSGNTDTQYF.

V gene TRBV5-6 combines with J gene TRBJ2-7; 8 bases are shared with TRBD2. CDR3 length: 15 residues. V trimming: 2 bases; J trimming: 2 bases; junction bases outside the gene matches: 6. Per germline, CDR1 SGHDT and CDR2 YYEEEE. As DNA, the CDR3 is TGTGCCAGCAGCTTCCTAGCGGGCCTCCCCTACGAGCAGTACTTC. Translating gives CASSFLAGLPYEQYF. The full variable domain, in which reference TRBV5-6 and TRBJ2-7 provide the parts outside the CDR3, is DAGVTQSPTHLIKTRGQQVTLRCSPKSGHDTVSWYQQALGQGPQFIFQYYEEEERQRGNFPDRFSGHQFPNYSSELNVNALLLGDSALYLCASSFLAGLPYEQYFGPGTRLTVT.

The CDR3 DNA sequence: TGTGCCAGCAGCCGGCAGGCCCACCAAGAGACCCAGTACTTC. Amino acids: CASSRQAHQETQYF. The chain uses TRBV5-4 and TRBJ2-5; D remains ambiguous. The V gene lost 4 bases and the J gene lost 0 bases, with 10 bases spanning the gap. Per germline, CDR1 SGHNT and CDR2 YYREEE (reference sequence). This CDR3 comprises 14 residues.

This chain uses TRBV28 with TRBJ2-7; TRBD2 matches 14 bases. CDR1 and CDR2 (germline): MDHEN, SYDVKM. Trimming took 3 bases from V and 7 from J; bases not matched to a gene: 5. The CDR3 length is 15 residues. CDR3 residues: CASSFSGTSGSEQYF. The CDR3 nucleotides are TGTGCCAGCAGTTTTTCCGGGACTAGCGGGAGTGAGCAGTACTTC.

The rearrangement links TRBV7-2 to TRBJ2-1; 7 positions match TRBD1. V lost 6 bases and J lost 4; bases outside the gene matches: 3. The CDR3 is made up of 13 amino acids. CDR1 is SGHTA, CDR2 FQGNSA, per germline. CDR3 DNA sequence: TGTGCCAGCAGTCAGGACAGGTACAATGAGCAGTTCTTC. Translating it yields CASSQDRYNEQFF.

The V call is TRBV6-6, the J call TRBJ1-1; D is unresolved. Trimming removed 0 bases from V and 0 bases from J, with 8 bases in between. The CDR3 consists of 15 residues. Germline V gives CDR1 MNHNY, CDR2 SVGAGI (reference sequence). The CDR3 nucleotides are TGTGCCAGCAGTTACTCGTCAGGAGTGAACACTGAAGCTTTCTTT. Translation: CASSYSSGVNTEAFF.

The chain carries TRBV15 and TRBJ1-3, with no clear D. V dropped 2 bases and J dropped 0 bases, with 8 bases sitting between them. Germline-derived CDR1 and CDR2 are LNHNV and YYDKDF (reference sequence). This CDR3 contains 15 residues. The CDR3 region has the DNA TGTGCCACCAGCAGAAGGAGGCCCTCTGGAAACACCATATATTTT. Protein sequence: CATSRRRPSGNTIYF.

The rearrangement joins TRBV27 to TRBJ1-2; the match to TRBD1 covers 9 bases. Germline values: CDR1 MNHEY, CDR2 SMNVEV (reference sequence). Losses at the gene ends were 4 bases for V and 8 bases for J; bases not matched to a gene: 14. CDR3 length equals 16 residues. CDR3 sequence reads: CASSSHSGQGIEGYTF. The CDR3 DNA sequence: TGTGCCAGCAGTTCACACTCGGGACAGGGTATAGAAGGCTACACCTTC.

The J gene is TRBJ2-3, the V gene TRBV7-2, with TRBD2 matching over 14 bases. This CDR3 has 17 residues. Germline CDR1 reads SGHTA; CDR2 reads FQGNSA. The V gene end was trimmed by 5 bases and the J gene end by 3 bases; junction bases not matched to a gene: 7. CDR3 residues: CASSTWGLAGVTDTQYF. CDR3 bases: TGTGCCAGCAGCACCTGGGGACTAGCGGGAGTGACAGATACGCAGTATTTT.

This clone was seen a few times. The gene calls are TRBV14 and TRBJ2-1, with 7 positions matching TRBD2. Germline CDR1 reads SGHDN; CDR2 reads FVKESK. The CDR3 is 14 amino acids. Trimming at V came to 4 bases and at J to 3 bases, leaving 3 bases not matched to a gene. CDR3 loop: CASSRTRGYNEQFF. The CDR3, as DNA: TGTGCCAGCAGCCGGACTAGGGGCTACAATGAGCAGTTCTTC.

This clone is medium-sized in the sample. The chain employs TRBV27 and TRBJ2-3; maybe TRBD1 (6 bases). Germline V lookup: CDR1 MNHEY, CDR2 SMNVEV (reference sequence). The V end lost 3 bases, the J end lost 6 bases, and 22 bases lay between the germline ends. This CDR3 spans 17 amino acids. In nucleotides, the CDR3 is TGTGCCAGCAGTTTGGTTCAGGGGCAGTCCCATAGGGATACGCAGTATTTT. Translated, it gives CASSLVQGQSHRDTQYF.